A single sample gave rise to the 21 T cell receptor beta chains below, sequenced in a study of blood T cell repertoires in COVID-19. The protocol was immunoSEQ multiplex PCR, while the TCRdb copy is restricted to in-frame clones and leaves out a portion. This table has around 21,000 clones, nearly 90% appearing once. Sample: peripheral blood. The receptors stem from a human donor with active COVID-19. The donor label of this sample is uncertain.

V gene TRBV11-2 combines with J gene TRBJ1-2; 7 positions match TRBD1. Per the germline V gene, CDR1 is SGHAT and CDR2 is FQNNGV. This CDR3 comprises 14 residues. J lost 7 bases, V lost 3 bases, and 8 bases had no gene match. The chain's CDR3 is CASSFRGEATGYTF. In DNA form, the CDR3 reads TGTGCCAGCAGCTTCAGGGGGGAGGCGACTGGCTACACCTTC.

The V and J genes are TRBV25-1 and TRBJ2-5, with 9 bases aligning to TRBD1. CDR1 is MGHDK, CDR2 SYGVNS, per germline. This CDR3 contains 15 residues. Losses at the gene ends were 3 bases for V and 9 bases for J; bases not matched to a gene: 11. Written as DNA, the CDR3 is TGTGCCAGCAGTGACCCCGGGACAGGGAGCGCGGCCCAGTACTTC. It encodes CASSDPGTGSAAQYF.

The rearrangement uses TRBV6-5 and TRBJ1-5; D remains unclear. The V end was cut by 7 bases, the J end by 0 bases, with 10 bases between. This CDR3 comprises 14 residues. Germline V lookup: CDR1 MNHEY, CDR2 SVGAGI. CDR3 loop: CASTPSDSNQPQHF. CDR3 DNA sequence: TGTGCCAGCACCCCCAGTGATAGCAATCAGCCCCAGCATTTT.

V gene TRBV10-1 combines with J gene TRBJ1-1; the match to TRBD1 covers 12 bases. The CDR3 has 19 residues. Germline values: CDR1 WNHNN, CDR2 SYGVQD (reference sequence). Trimming at V came to 6 bases and at J to 5 bases, leaving 19 bases not matched to a gene. CDR3 DNA: TGCGCCAGCAGCGGATCGACCGGGACAGGGGGCCTGTATGAGACTGAAGCTTTCTTT. Translated, it gives CASSGSTGTGGLYETEAFF.

The chain uses TRBV7-2 and TRBJ2-3; D remains ambiguous. The CDR3 consists of 13 residues. CDR1 and CDR2 (germline): SGHTA, FQGNSA. The V end was cut by 2 bases, the J end by 2 bases, with 5 bases between. DNA for the CDR3: TGTGCCAGCAGCTTACCATCCACAGATACGCAGTATTTT. Translated, it gives CASSLPSTDTQYF.

V and J are TRBV7-2 and TRBJ2-3, with 11 nucleotides matching TRBD1. Trimming at V came to 11 bases and at J to 3 bases, leaving 1 base not matched to a gene. From germline, CDR1 is SGHTA and CDR2 FQGNSA. This CDR3 contains 12 residues. The CDR3 sequence: CAGQGATDTQYF. CDR3 DNA sequence: TGTGCCGGACAGGGGGCGACAGATACGCAGTATTTT.

The chain combines TRBV9 with TRBJ1-2; a weak D match, TRBD1 (5 bases). CDR3 length: 16 residues. The germline gives CDR1 SGDLS, CDR2 YYNGEE. V was cut by 2 bases and J by 0 bases, with 14 bases left in between. CDR3 in DNA: TGTGCCAGCAGCGTCGGAGCGGGGGGGTCTAACTATGGCTACACCTTC. Its protein product is CASSVGAGGSNYGYTF.

The chain has TRBV5-1 and TRBJ2-3; D is perhaps TRBD1 (6 bases). Germline-derived CDR1 and CDR2 are SGHRS and YFSETQ. The CDR3 is made up of 16 amino acids. Trimming took 0 bases from V and 2 from J, leaving 13 bases between them. CDR3 in amino acids: CASSLGVQGSTDTQYF. The CDR3 DNA reads TGCGCCAGCAGCTTGGGCGTACAGGGTTCCACAGATACGCAGTATTTT.

The chain is built from TRBV18 and TRBJ1-1; the match to TRBD1 covers 7 bases. Germline values: CDR1 KGHSH, CDR2 LQKENI. The CDR3 extends over 13 amino acids. J lost 6 bases, V lost 3 bases, and 4 bases had no gene match. The CDR3 region is CASSPDRDAEAFF. The CDR3 nucleotides are TGTGCCAGCTCACCCGACAGGGACGCTGAAGCTTTCTTT.

The gene calls are TRBV27 and TRBJ2-1, with D uncertain. V dropped 5 bases and J dropped 6 bases, with 8 bases sitting between them. This CDR3 contains 12 residues. Germline V gene lookup returns CDR1 MNHEY and CDR2 SMNVEV (reference sequence). CDR3 nucleotide sequence: TGTGCCAGCAGTCCCTATATCAATGAGCAGTTCTTC. It is translated as CASSPYINEQFF.

This chain joins TRBV28 and TRBJ2-7; possible D gene TRBD1, 5 bases. This CDR3 is 13 amino acids long. Trimming removed 8 bases at V and 7 bases at J, with 18 bases between. CDR1 is MDHEN, CDR2 SYDVKM, per germline. Here the CDR3 DNA reads TGTGCCAGCCGGCGGCAGGGCCCCGGGGAGCAGTACTTC. Amino acid sequence: CASRRQGPGEQYF.

The rearrangement joins TRBV13 to TRBJ2-7; D is possibly TRBD1 (5 bases). Trimming took 7 bases from V and 1 from J, leaving 11 bases between them. The CDR3 is 13 amino acids. Looked up from germline, CDR1 is PRHDT and CDR2 is FYEKMQ (reference sequence). CDR3 in amino acids: CASTQGPSYEQYF. The CDR3 coding sequence is TGTGCCAGCACCCAGGGCCCGTCCTACGAGCAGTACTTC.

The chain uses TRBV28 and TRBJ2-5; unclear D gene. The CDR3 totals 12 residues. Trimming shortened V by 7 bases and J by 2 bases, and 8 bases separated the two germline ends. The V gene's germline CDR1 is MDHEN and CDR2 SYDVKM. The CDR3 DNA reads as TGTGCCAGCAATGAGGTACAAGAGACCCAGTACTTC. Its protein product is CASNEVQETQYF.

This sequence joins TRBV11-1 and TRBJ2-3; TRBD2 might be the D (5 bases). CDR3 size: 16 residues. Trimming stripped 1 base from V and 0 bases from J, with 11 bases between. Germline V lookup: CDR1 SGHAT, CDR2 FQDESV (reference sequence). CDR3 DNA sequence: TGTGCCAGCAGCTTAGAGGACGGACTCAGCACAGATACGCAGTATTTT. It encodes CASSLEDGLSTDTQYF.

The CDR3 nucleotides are TGTGCCAGCAGCTTGTACAGGAAGAACACTGAAGCTTTCTTT. Its translation is CASSLYRKNTEAFF. This rearrangement joins TRBV5-4 to TRBJ1-1; TRBD1 might be the D (5 bases). The CDR3 runs 14 residues. Trimming shortened V by 1 base and J by 1 base, and 8 bases separated the two germline ends. CDR1 is SGHNT and CDR2 is YYREEE in the germline V gene (reference sequence).

The genes are TRBV5-5 and TRBJ2-3; 9 positions agree with TRBD1. V shed 0 bases and J 0 bases; nucleotides not matched to a gene: 2. The CDR3 sequence is 16 residues long. Germline CDR1 is SGHKS and CDR2 is YYEKEE (reference sequence). CDR3 in amino acids: CASSLAQGASTDTQYF. The CDR3 nucleotides read TGTGCCAGCAGCTTGGCACAGGGGGCGAGCACAGATACGCAGTATTTT.

CDR3 protein: CASRRASGNQETQYF. DNA of the CDR3: TGCGCCAGTCGAAGGGCTAGCGGAAACCAAGAGACCCAGTACTTC. V and J are TRBV5-1 and TRBJ2-5; TRBD2 agrees at 7 bases. The CDR3 loop spans 15 amino acids. V shed 8 bases and J 0 bases; nucleotides not matched to a gene: 10. Germline V CDR1 and CDR2: SGHRS, YFSETQ.

V usage is TRBV7-2 and J usage is TRBJ2-1, with 9 bases identical to TRBD2. V shed 1 base, J shed 9 bases, and the junction held 10 bases outside the gene matches. The CDR3 has 16 residues. Looked up from germline, CDR1 is SGHTA and CDR2 is FQGNSA. In nucleotides, the CDR3 is TGTGCCAGCAGCTTAGGCGAGCGGGGGGCAAGGGGTGAGCAGTTCTTC. Protein: CASSLGERGARGEQFF.

The V and J genes are TRBV24-1 and TRBJ2-7; 11 bases line up with TRBD1. The length of the CDR3 is 17 residues. CDR1 and CDR2 from the germline V gene are KGHDR and SFDVKD. V dropped 2 bases and J dropped 0; count of bases not matched to a gene: 5. The CDR3 loop reads CATSDSGQGATSYEQYF. In DNA, the CDR3 is TGTGCCACCAGTGATTCAGGACAGGGGGCTACCTCCTACGAGCAGTACTTC.

The chain joins TRBV30 to TRBJ1-1, with a possible D match to TRBD1 (5 bases). The CDR3 covers 12 residues. Between the trimmed V and J ends, which lost 1 base and 11 bases, there was a span of 14 bases. CDR1 is GTSNPN and CDR2 is SVGIG in the germline V gene (reference sequence). CDR3 amino acids: CAWSGLQVHAFF. The DNA of the CDR3 is TGTGCCTGGAGTGGTTTACAGGTGCACGCTTTCTTT.

This rearrangement joins TRBV9 to TRBJ2-2; possibly TRBD2 for D (6 bases). CDR3 length: 14 amino acids. CDR1 and CDR2 from the germline V gene are SGDLS and YYNGEE. V lost 3 bases to trimming and J lost 0 bases, with 6 bases between them. CDR3 in amino acids: CASSGGANTGELFF. CDR3 coding DNA: TGTGCCAGCAGCGGGGGGGCGAACACCGGGGAGCTGTTTTTT.